The rows below give T cell receptor beta chains drawn from one sample of a study of blood T cell repertoires in COVID-19. The repertoire was sequenced with immunoSEQ multiplex PCR; TCRdb's copy has only in-frame clones and lacks some. The sample holds about 330,000 clones, around 87% seen once. Sequenced: PBMCs or T cells enriched from blood (not recorded which). The receptors were gathered from a woman aged 25-40 years who had recovered from COVID-19. The CDR3 runs from the conserved cysteine through the conserved F or W. Fields, in order: CDR3 length, D gene, clone size, V gene, J gene, CDR3 protein, CDR3 DNA. D genes are given only for firm matches. Only some rows state a clone size, as once, few, many or a class for expanded clones.

length: 14; D: .; size: .; V: TRBV4-2; J: TRBJ1-2; CDR3: CASSQEAGDYGYTF; DNA: TGTGCCAGCAGCCAAGAGGCAGGGGACTATGGCTACACCTTC
length: 15; D: .; size: .; V: TRBV19; J: TRBJ1-1; CDR3: CASSPPRTVRTEAFF; DNA: TGTGCCAGTAGTCCTCCCCGGACAGTACGCACTGAAGCTTTCTTT
length: 19; D: TRBD2; size: .; V: TRBV7-2; J: TRBJ2-7; CDR3: CASSLAPGDAGLLSREQYF; DNA: TGTGCCAGCAGCTTAGCTCCGGGCGACGCGGGACTACTCTCTCGGGAGCAGTACTTC
length: 10; D: .; size: .; V: TRBV28; J: TRBJ2-7; CDR3: CASSGIEQYF; DNA: TGTGCCAGCTCGGGAATCGAGCAGTACTTC
length: 16; D: .; size: .; V: TRBV12-2; J: TRBJ2-7; CDR3: CASRLANRGELHEQYF; DNA: TGTGCAAGTCGCTTAGCCAACAGGGGGGAGCTCCACGAGCAGTACTTC
length: 12; D: .; size: once; V: TRBV5-1; J: TRBJ1-2; CDR3: CASSLSSYGYTF; DNA: TGCGCCAGCAGCCTATCCTCCTATGGCTACACCTTC
length: 15; D: TRBD1; size: .; V: TRBV5-5; J: TRBJ2-7; CDR3: CASSRGDREYYEQYF; DNA: TGTGCCAGCAGCCGCGGGGACAGGGAGTACTACGAGCAGTACTTC
length: 14; D: .; size: .; V: TRBV6-6; J: TRBJ1-5; CDR3: CASSYSSPMVPQHF; DNA: TGTGCCAGCAGTTACTCGAGTCCAATGGTCCCCCAGCATTTT
length: 15; D: .; size: .; V: TRBV7-9; J: TRBJ1-2; CDR3: CASSPRTERQNGYTF; DNA: TGTGCCAGCAGCCCAAGGACAGAACGCCAAAATGGCTACACCTTC
length: 14; D: TRBD2; size: .; V: TRBV2; J: TRBJ2-3; CDR3: CASQLAGVTDTQYF; DNA: TGTGCCAGCCAACTAGCGGGGGTCACAGATACGCAGTATTTT
length: 15; D: .; size: .; V: TRBV28; J: TRBJ2-7; CDR3: CASSKWAGQSYEQYF; DNA: TGTGCCAGCAGTAAGTGGGCAGGGCAGTCCTACGAGCAGTACTTC
length: 15; D: .; size: .; V: TRBV18; J: TRBJ1-5; CDR3: CASSPAGEGAQPQHF; DNA: TGTGCCAGCTCACCGGCCGGAGAAGGAGCTCAGCCCCAGCATTTT
length: 15; D: TRBD1; size: .; V: TRBV12-5; J: TRBJ2-5; CDR3: CASGMGQDSQETQYF; DNA: TGTGCTAGTGGTATGGGACAGGATAGCCAAGAGACCCAGTACTTC
length: 17; D: TRBD1; size: few; V: TRBV19; J: TRBJ2-3; CDR3: CASSITGTGAGTDTQYF; DNA: TGTGCCAGTAGTATCACCGGGACAGGGGCGGGCACAGATACGCAGTATTTT
length: 15; D: .; size: .; V: TRBV19; J: TRBJ2-2; CDR3: CASRPRWGVPGELFF; DNA: TGTGCCAGTAGGCCGAGGTGGGGGGTACCCGGGGAGCTGTTTTTT
length: 14; D: .; size: .; V: TRBV15; J: TRBJ2-7; CDR3: CATSRAWAPYEQYF; DNA: TGTGCCACCAGTCGAGCCTGGGCCCCCTACGAGCAGTACTTC
length: 13; D: TRBD1; size: .; V: TRBV2; J: TRBJ2-7; CDR3: CASSGDRSYEQYF; DNA: TGTGCCAGCAGTGGGGACAGATCCTACGAGCAGTACTTC